The entry below gives a single TCR beta chain sequence along with its context. Its antigen remains unknown. This entry is derived from a study of cytomegalovirus exposure and HLA in healthy donors. Germline CDR1 is SGHNT and CDR2 is YYREEE (reference sequence). The V end was cut by 5 bases, the J end by 7 bases, with 24 bases between. The CDR3 contains 16 residues. Overall study results and limits: A list of 164 TCR beta chains associated with cytomegalovirus was given. Three CMV-associated chains were confirmed in vitro to be specific for CMV antigens.

Data came from immunoSEQ multiplex PCR; TCRdb stores just in-frame clones and leaves some out. The data hold around 170,000 clones, with 85% observed a single time. The TCR originated in a young man in good health and CMV-seropositive. Material for sequencing was PBMCs. The chain has TRBV5-4 and TRBJ2-5, with D uncertain. DNA of the CDR3: TGTGCCAGCAGTTCCGACGGAAACTATCCTCCGGGGACCCAGTACTTC. Protein product: CASSSDGNYPPGTQYF. Complete variable domain (other parts from reference TRBV5-4 and TRBJ2-5): ETGVTQSPTHLIKTRGQQVTLRCSSQSGHNTVSWYQQALGQGPQFIFQYYREEENGRGNFPPRFSGLQFPNYSSELNVNALELDDSALYLCASSSDGNYPPGTQYFGPGTRLLVL.